This TCR beta chain was documented in a study of beta chain features in type 1 diabetes. Study context: There was similarity between patients and healthy donors in age, gender and cell yields.

The investigators reverse transcribed all of the isolated RNA, so they sequenced expressed TCRB transcripts. TCRdb's table, derived via immunoSEQ multiplex PCR, lists solely in-frame clones and lacks some. The table lists around 240,000 clones, more than 9% of them singletons. General study points: Within patients, naive, central memory and Treg TCRB repertoires seemed more similar than within healthy donors. Type 1 diabetes patients had moderately but significantly shorter TCRB CDR3s in all four CD4+ subsets.

Concerning this clone: Its antigen remains unidentified.

V gave up 1 base and J gave up 0 bases, with 7 bases separating them. There are 14 residues in the CDR3. Germline V gene lookup returns CDR1 GTSNPN and CDR2 SVGIG (reference sequence). Purity above 98% was achieved in all sorted populations. V is TRBV30 and J is TRBJ1-5; D is ambiguous. Sequencing was done on a sample of naive CD4+ T cells from blood. This receptor was obtained from a woman aged 18-29 years in good health. The CDR3 sequence: CAWSASYSNQPQHF. The CDR3 DNA sequence: TGTGCCTGGAGTGCGAGCTATAGCAATCAGCCCCAGCATTTT.